Presented here are 6 T cell receptor beta chains from one specimen sequenced in a study of shared clonotypes between healthy human individuals. Clones were read by immunoSEQ multiplex PCR, and TCRdb kept only the in-frame ones, dropping some. The sample consists of approximately 2,000,000 clones, 85% to 95% of them appearing once. What was sequenced was naive CD4+ T cells from PBMCs. Subset here: CD45RA+ positively selected. All receptors derive from a man younger than 35 in good health. Some clones in this sample may be carry-over from other donors' samples.

This clone was seen once. The V and J genes are TRBV27 and TRBJ2-7; D ambiguous. V lost 0 bases, J lost 2 bases, and 8 bases lay in between. The CDR3 spans 14 residues. Germline V gives CDR1 MNHEY, CDR2 SMNVEV (reference sequence). The CDR3 nucleotides are TGTGCCAGCAGTTTATCAGGTTACACCTACGAGCAGTACTTC. It encodes CASSLSGYTYEQYF.

Of note for this clone: Different DNA sequences within this sample yield the same CDR3. The chain has TRBV19 and TRBJ1-5; tentative D call: TRBD1 (5 bases). Germline assignment: CDR1 LNHDA and CDR2 SQIVND (reference sequence). The CDR3 covers 13 residues. Trimming took off 3 bases at V and 7 bases at J, with 10 bases between the two ends. As DNA, the CDR3 is TGTGCCAGTAGTATCACCAGGGACCAGCCCCAGCATTTT. As protein: CASSITRDQPQHF.

The chain combines TRBV15 with TRBJ2-1, with TRBD2 matching 15 bases. Per the germline V gene, CDR1 is LNHNV and CDR2 is YYDKDF (reference sequence). With V trimmed by 3 bases and J by 7 bases, 4 bases remained unmatched. The CDR3 runs to 16 residues. CDR3 residues: CATSRGLAGGTNEQFF. CDR3 coding DNA: TGTGCCACCAGCAGGGGACTAGCGGGAGGTACAAATGAGCAGTTCTTC.

Notes on this clone: Distinct nucleotide sequences in the sample also encode this CDR3. The V and J genes are TRBV5-1 and TRBJ2-1; unclear D gene. From germline, CDR1 is SGHRS and CDR2 YFSETQ. This CDR3 is 14 amino acids long. Trimming cost V 0 bases and J 0 bases, with 4 bases left between them. CDR3: CASSLAASYNEQFF. As DNA, the CDR3 is TGCGCCAGCAGCTTGGCGGCCTCCTACAATGAGCAGTTCTTC.

The chain joins TRBV6-6 to TRBJ1-3; unclear D gene. The length of the CDR3 is 14 residues. Deletions cut 2 bases from V and 2 bases from J, with 7 bases between. From germline, CDR1 is MNHNY and CDR2 SVGAGI (reference sequence). CDR3 residues: CASSYGGTGNTIYF. The CDR3 DNA follows: TGTGCCAGCAGTTACGGTGGGACTGGAAACACCATATATTTT.

This chain joins TRBV4-1 and TRBJ2-7, with D perhaps matching TRBD1 or TRBD2 (5 bases each). The V gene lost 4 bases and the J gene lost 6 bases, with 22 bases spanning the gap. Germline-derived CDR1 and CDR2 are MGHRA and YSYEKL. The CDR3 covers 16 residues. This CDR3 is CASSLNRGGGASEQYF. CDR3 bases: TGCGCCAGCAGCCTTAACCGGGGCGGAGGAGCTTCCGAGCAGTACTTC.